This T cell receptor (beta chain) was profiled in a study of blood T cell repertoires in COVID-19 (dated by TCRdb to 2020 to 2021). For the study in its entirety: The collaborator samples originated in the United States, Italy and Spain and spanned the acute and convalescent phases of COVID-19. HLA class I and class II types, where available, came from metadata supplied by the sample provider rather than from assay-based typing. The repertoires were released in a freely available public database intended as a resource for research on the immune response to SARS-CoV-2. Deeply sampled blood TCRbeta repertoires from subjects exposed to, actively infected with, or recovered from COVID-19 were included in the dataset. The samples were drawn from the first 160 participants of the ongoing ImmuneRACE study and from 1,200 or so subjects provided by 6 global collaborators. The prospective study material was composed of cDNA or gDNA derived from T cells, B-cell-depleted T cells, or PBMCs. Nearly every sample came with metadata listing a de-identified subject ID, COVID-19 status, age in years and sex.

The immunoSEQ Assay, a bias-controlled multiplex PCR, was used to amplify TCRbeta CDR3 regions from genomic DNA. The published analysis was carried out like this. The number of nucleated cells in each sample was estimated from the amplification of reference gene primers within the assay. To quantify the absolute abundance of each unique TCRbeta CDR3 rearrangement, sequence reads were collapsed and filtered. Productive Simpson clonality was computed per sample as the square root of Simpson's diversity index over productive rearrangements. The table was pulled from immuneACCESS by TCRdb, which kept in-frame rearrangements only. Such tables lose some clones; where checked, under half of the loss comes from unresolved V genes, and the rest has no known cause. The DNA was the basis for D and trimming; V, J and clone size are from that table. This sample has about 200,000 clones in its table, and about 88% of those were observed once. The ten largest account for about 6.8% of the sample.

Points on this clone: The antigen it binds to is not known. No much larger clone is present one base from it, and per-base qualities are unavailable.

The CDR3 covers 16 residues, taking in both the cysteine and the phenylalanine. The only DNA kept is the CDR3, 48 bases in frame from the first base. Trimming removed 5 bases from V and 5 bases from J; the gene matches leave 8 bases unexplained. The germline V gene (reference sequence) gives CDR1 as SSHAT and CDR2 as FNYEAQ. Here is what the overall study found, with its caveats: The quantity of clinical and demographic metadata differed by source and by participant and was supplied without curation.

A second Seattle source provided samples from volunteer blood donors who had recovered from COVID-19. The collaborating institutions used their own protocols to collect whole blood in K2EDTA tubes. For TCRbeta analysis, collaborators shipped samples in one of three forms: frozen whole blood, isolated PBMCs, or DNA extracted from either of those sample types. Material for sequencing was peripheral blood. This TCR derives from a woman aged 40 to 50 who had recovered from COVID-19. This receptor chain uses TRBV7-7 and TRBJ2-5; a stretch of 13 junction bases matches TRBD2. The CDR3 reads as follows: CASSLGTSGTLETQYF. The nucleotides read TGTGCCAGCAGCCTAGGGACTAGCGGGACTTTGGAGACCCAGTACTTC.